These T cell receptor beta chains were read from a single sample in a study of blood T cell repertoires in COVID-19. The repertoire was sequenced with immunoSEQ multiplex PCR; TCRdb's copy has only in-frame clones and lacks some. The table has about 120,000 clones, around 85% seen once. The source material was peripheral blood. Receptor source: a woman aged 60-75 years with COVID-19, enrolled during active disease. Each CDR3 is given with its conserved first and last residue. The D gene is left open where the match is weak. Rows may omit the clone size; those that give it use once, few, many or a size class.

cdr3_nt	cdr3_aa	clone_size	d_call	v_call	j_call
TGTGCCAGTCAAACCGGGACTAGCGGAACAGATACGCAGTATTTT	CASQTGTSGTDTQYF	.	TRBD2	TRBV18	TRBJ2-3
TGTGCCAGCAGCGTAGTTTCAGGACAGGGGAATGAGCAGTTCTTC	CASSVVSGQGNEQFF	.	TRBD1	TRBV9	TRBJ2-1
TGTGCCAGCAGCTTCACGGCGGGGGGACTACAAGAGACCCAGTACTTC	CASSFTAGGLQETQYF	.	TRBD2	TRBV7-2	TRBJ2-5
TGTGCCAGCAGGAATCAGGGGCAGCCCCAGCATTTT	CASRNQGQPQHF	.	.	TRBV6-6	TRBJ1-5
TGTGCCAGCACTCGACAGGGGGACGGCGAGCAGTACTTC	CASTRQGDGEQYF	.	TRBD1	TRBV2	TRBJ2-7
TGTGCCAGTAGTCGAACCCGACAGGGGGCAGCTCGTGAGCAGTTCTTC	CASSRTRQGAAREQFF	.	TRBD1	TRBV19	TRBJ2-1
TGCAGTGCTAGTAATCGGCGGGGAGGCTCCTACGAGCAGTACTTC	CSASNRRGGSYEQYF	.	.	TRBV20-1	TRBJ2-7
TGTGCCAGCACCTCTCTGGGGACAGGGGGGGTGGAGACCCAGTACTTC	CASTSLGTGGVETQYF	.	TRBD1	TRBV7-6	TRBJ2-5
TGTGCCAGCAGCTTGACAACGGGACAGGGGGAGTTCAGTGAAGCTTTCTTT	CASSLTTGQGEFSEAFF	.	TRBD1	TRBV7-9	TRBJ1-1
TGTGCCAGCAGCGTAGATGAGGCCCACTCTGGAAACACCATATATTTT	CASSVDEAHSGNTIYF	.	.	TRBV9	TRBJ1-3
TGTGCCAGTAGTCGACAGGGAAATTCTGGAAACACCATATATTTT	CASSRQGNSGNTIYF	.	TRBD1	TRBV19	TRBJ1-3
TGCGCCAGCAGCTTACTCCAGGAGGACACTGAAGCTTTCTTT	CASSLLQEDTEAFF	.	.	TRBV5-1	TRBJ1-1
TGTGCCAGCAGCCAAGATCATCGGCGGGGGGGCATAAATGAGCAGTTCTTC	CASSQDHRRGGINEQFF	.	TRBD2	TRBV3-1/TRBV3-2	TRBJ2-1
TGTGCCAGCAGCACTAGCGGCGGGAGGTCCTACGAGCAGTACTTC	CASSTSGGRSYEQYF	few	TRBD2	TRBV7-6	TRBJ2-7
TGTGCCAGCAGCTTGAGGGGGGACAGGGGCTACACCTTC	CASSLRGDRGYTF	many	TRBD1	TRBV5-8	TRBJ1-2
TGTGCCAGCTCCACCCCCCCGACAGGGACCCCTTACGAGCAGTACTTC	CASSTPPTGTPYEQYF	.	TRBD1	TRBV11-2	TRBJ2-7
TGTGCCAGCAGTTTAAAGGACACGGCTTTCTTT	CASSLKDTAFF	.	.	TRBV12-3/TRBV12-4	TRBJ1-1
TGTGCCAGCTCACCTTTCAGGGGGAGACAGGGGAACTATGGCTACACCTTC	CASSPFRGRQGNYGYTF	few	TRBD1	TRBV18	TRBJ1-2
TGCGCCAGCAGCTCTCATGGGGCGGACACCGGGGAGCTGTTTTTT	CASSSHGADTGELFF	once	.	TRBV5-1	TRBJ2-2
TGTGCCAGTACCCACGGGGGGGTTGGTCAGCCCCAGCATTTT	CASTHGGVGQPQHF	.	.	TRBV19	TRBJ1-5
TGTGCCAGCAGCGGCGGACAGGGGAACTATGGCTACACCTTC	CASSGGQGNYGYTF	few	TRBD1	TRBV9	TRBJ1-2
TGTGCCAGCAGTCGAAAGGGGCCCACTGAAGCTTTCTTT	CASSRKGPTEAFF	.	.	TRBV27	TRBJ1-1
TGTGCCAGCAGCCAAGATCCGGACAGTATGAACACTGAAGCTTTCTTT	CASSQDPDSMNTEAFF	.	.	TRBV3-1/TRBV3-2	TRBJ1-1
TGTGCCAGCAGGGCCCAGGACAGGGGCGTCTATGGCTACACCTTC	CASRAQDRGVYGYTF	.	TRBD1	TRBV6-6	TRBJ1-2
TGTGCCAGCAGCTACCCCCGGGGGAAAGAATCCTATAATTCACCCCTCCACTTT	CASSYPRGKESYNSPLHF	.	.	TRBV11-2	TRBJ1-6
TGTGCCAGCAGGAGAGAGGGACAGGGGACCTACGAGCAGTACTTC	CASRREGQGTYEQYF	.	TRBD1	TRBV2	TRBJ2-7
TGTGCCAGCAGCCTTAGTAGGACAGGGAGCGACGAGCAGTACTTC	CASSLSRTGSDEQYF	once	TRBD1	TRBV7-2	TRBJ2-7
TGTGCCAGCAGCTTAGCGGGGGGAAGCTCCTACGAGCAGTACTTC	CASSLAGGSSYEQYF	.	.	TRBV7-2	TRBJ2-7
TGCGCCAGCAGCCAGGGACATTCATCGGGAGGAGCTTTCTTT	CASSQGHSSGGAFF	.	.	TRBV4-3	TRBJ1-1
TGTGCCAGCAGCTTGAGACAGCTAAACACCGGGGAGCTGTTTTTT	CASSLRQLNTGELFF	.	.	TRBV5-5	TRBJ2-2
TGTGCCAGCAGCTTAGATAGTCCGCTTCCATATGGCTACACCTTC	CASSLDSPLPYGYTF	.	.	TRBV11-2	TRBJ1-2
TGCGCCAGCAGCTTGGCCGGGGGGGCCTTCTACAATGAGCAGTTCTTC	CASSLAGGAFYNEQFF	.	TRBD2	TRBV5-1	TRBJ2-1
TGTGCCAGCAGCCTTGGGGCAACTAGCACAGATACGCAGTATTTT	CASSLGATSTDTQYF	.	.	TRBV7-7	TRBJ2-3
TGTGCCAGCAGCTTTAGCGGGCTGAACACCGGGGAGCTGTTTTTT	CASSFSGLNTGELFF	.	TRBD2	TRBV7-3	TRBJ2-2
TGCGCCAGCAGCACCGGGACAGAAACCACTGAAGCTTTCTTT	CASSTGTETTEAFF	few	TRBD1	TRBV10-1	TRBJ1-1
TGTGCCAGCACCCTGGGGGCGAGCTCTGGAAACACCATATATTTT	CASTLGASSGNTIYF	once	.	TRBV28	TRBJ1-3
TGCAGCGTCCCCATTTCAGGGGGCCTTCTCTACGAGCAGTACTTC	CSVPISGGLLYEQYF	.	TRBD1	TRBV29-1	TRBJ2-7
TGTGCCAGCAGTTATGAAGGGGGGAACACTGAAGCTTTCTTT	CASSYEGGNTEAFF	.	.	TRBV6-5	TRBJ1-1
TGCGCCAGCAGCCCTCTTACAGGCCGCCTATTTGACGAGCAGTACTTC	CASSPLTGRLFDEQYF	once	.	TRBV5-1	TRBJ2-7
TGTGCCAGCAGCTCCCGCAGCGGCCAAGAGACCCAGTACTTC	CASSSRSGQETQYF	.	.	TRBV5-5	TRBJ2-5
TGTGCCAGCAGTGGGAAGTGGCTACAGGGGACCTTCTATGGCTACACCTTC	CASSGKWLQGTFYGYTF	.	TRBD1	TRBV25-1	TRBJ1-2
TGCGCCAGCAGCACCCGGACAGGGGGAGAGACCCAGTACTTC	CASSTRTGGETQYF	few	TRBD1	TRBV5-1	TRBJ2-5
TGTGCCAGCTCACCAGACAGGGGTAATTTTGAAAAACTGTTTTTT	CASSPDRGNFEKLFF	.	TRBD1	TRBV18	TRBJ1-4
TGTGCCAGCAGCTTAGGCCCCCCGGGACAGGGGTTTGGCTACACCTTC	CASSLGPPGQGFGYTF	.	TRBD1	TRBV7-2	TRBJ1-2
TGTGCCACCCAAGAGGTTAGCAATCAGCCCCAGCATTTT	CATQEVSNQPQHF	once	.	TRBV15	TRBJ1-5
TGCGCCAGCACCCGATCTCTTAGCGGGGGCACAGATACGCAGTATTTT	CASTRSLSGGTDTQYF	.	TRBD2	TRBV4-1	TRBJ2-3
TGTGCCGCCTCGAACATGGGGCGAACCGGGGAGCTGTTTTTT	CAASNMGRTGELFF	.	.	TRBV6-5	TRBJ2-2
TGTGCCAGCAGTGCGTCACAGGGTATGGCCCAGCATTTT	CASSASQGMAQHF	.	.	TRBV27	TRBJ1-5
TGCAGCGTTGATGAGGTAGTCAGTTACAATGAGCAGTTCTTC	CSVDEVVSYNEQFF	.	.	TRBV29-1	TRBJ2-1
TGTGCCACCCAATATCGGGGAATGAACACTGAAGCTTTCTTT	CATQYRGMNTEAFF	.	.	TRBV19	TRBJ1-1
TGTGCCTGGTCGGGACAGGAGGGCGAAAAACTGTTTTTT	CAWSGQEGEKLFF	.	TRBD1	TRBV30	TRBJ1-4
TGTGCCAGCGCACAGAGTATGGGGGGGGCAGTCGAGCAGTACTTC	CASAQSMGGAVEQYF	.	.	TRBV18	TRBJ2-7
TGTGCCAGCAGCCCTGAGGGGCAGCGGGGGGGAACGTCCAATGAGCAGTTCTTC	CASSPEGQRGGTSNEQFF	.	TRBD2	TRBV3-1/TRBV3-2	TRBJ2-1